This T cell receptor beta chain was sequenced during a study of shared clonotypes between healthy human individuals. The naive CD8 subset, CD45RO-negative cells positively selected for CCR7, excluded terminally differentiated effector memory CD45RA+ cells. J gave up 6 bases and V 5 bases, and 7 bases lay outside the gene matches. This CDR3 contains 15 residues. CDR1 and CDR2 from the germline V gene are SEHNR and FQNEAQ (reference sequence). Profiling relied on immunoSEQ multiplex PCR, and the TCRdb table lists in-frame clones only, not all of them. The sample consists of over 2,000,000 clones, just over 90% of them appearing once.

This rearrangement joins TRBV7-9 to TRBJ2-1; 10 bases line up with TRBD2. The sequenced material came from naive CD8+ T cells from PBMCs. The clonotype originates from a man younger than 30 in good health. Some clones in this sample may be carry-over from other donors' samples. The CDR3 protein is CASSRLAGVLNEQFF. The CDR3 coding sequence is TGTGCCAGCAGCCGGCTAGCGGGAGTTCTCAATGAGCAGTTCTTC.